The 10 T cell receptor beta chains below come from one sample, sequenced in a study of tumor-infiltrating lymphocytes in oesophageal squamous cell carcinoma (dated by TCRdb to the mid-2010s). Libraries were made using PCR. TCRdb names Illumina HiSeq 2000 as the instrument used. TCRdb ran its own pipeline on the public reads, namely fastp trimming at Q25 and MiXCR clone calling, and kept in-frame beta chains. Each CDR3 protein appears once, grouped with its most common genes and DNA. The sample table records fewer than 15,000 distinct CDR3 sequences; around half of these occur just once. The ten largest clones represent around 23% of the sample. Specimen: esophageal tumor tissue. The source of these receptors is a male donor with esophageal squamous cell carcinoma.

This clonotype came up a few times. This chain connects TRBV11-1 to TRBJ2-3; D possibly corresponds to TRBD1 (6 bases). This CDR3 comprises 16 residues. Germline V lookup: CDR1 SGHAT, CDR2 FQDESV (reference sequence). Trimming took 5 bases from V and 0 from J, leaving 15 bases between them. The CDR3 bases are TGTGCCAGCAGCGGCAGAGGACAGCCTAGCACAGATACGCAGTATTTT. This sequence encodes CASSGRGQPSTDTQYF.

The V gene is TRBV7-2, the J gene TRBJ2-3; D is perhaps TRBD1 or TRBD2 (5 bases each). Germline V CDR1 and CDR2: SGHTA, FQGNSA. With 2 bases removed from V and 0 bases from J, the gap between germline ends came to 9 bases. The CDR3 sequence is 15 residues long. CDR3 bases: TGTGCCAGCAGCTTAAGCAGGGAGAGCACAGATACGCAGTATTTT. This translates into CASSLSRESTDTQYF.

The chain couples TRBV7-2 to TRBJ2-5; 10 bases are a match to TRBD2. The last part of the DNA fits TRBJ2-7 better; the J call may be wrong. The CDR3 extends over 16 amino acids. CDR1 is SGHTA and CDR2 is FQGNSA in the germline V gene. CDR3 nucleotides: TGTGCCAGCAGCTTGGTTCTAGCGGGAGAGTGGTACGAGCAGTACTTC. It codes for CASSLVLAGEWYEQYF.

The CDR3 nucleotides read TGTGCCAGCAGCTTTAGCGGGGAGTTCTATGAGCAGTTCTTC. Protein product: CASSFSGEFYEQFF. This chain uses TRBV7-6 with TRBJ2-1; the match to TRBD2 covers 8 bases. V lost 3 bases to trimming and J lost 8 bases; unmatched junction nucleotides: 6. Germline V gives CDR1 SGHVS, CDR2 FNYEAQ. The CDR3 runs 14 residues.

The chain uses TRBV7-2 and TRBJ2-7; the D gene is possibly TRBD1 (5 bases). Deletions cut 1 base from V and 2 bases from J, with 12 bases between. The germline V gene encodes CDR1 SGHTA and CDR2 FQGNSA. The CDR3 totals 15 residues. In nucleotides, the CDR3 is TGTGCCAGCAGCTTAGAGTCCTGGGGCCCCTACGAGCAGTACTTC. Protein: CASSLESWGPYEQYF.

J is TRBJ2-4 and V is TRBV11-3; D ambiguous. The DNA end favors TRBJ2-7, so the J call may be wrong. Per the germline V gene, CDR1 is SGHNT and CDR2 is YENEEA. The CDR3 is 12 residues long. CDR3 amino acids: CASSLDQREQYF. Written as DNA, the CDR3 is TGTGCCAGCAGCTTAGATCAGCGCGAGCAGTACTTC.

This rearrangement joins TRBV28 to TRBJ2-4, with D uncertain. Near its end, the DNA agrees better with TRBJ2-5, so the J call may be wrong. The CDR3 loop spans 12 amino acids. CDR1 MDHEN and CDR2 SYDVKM come from the germline V gene. The CDR3 region is CASGYIVETQYF. DNA for the CDR3: TGTGCCAGCGGATATATTGTGGAGACCCAGTACTTC.

This clonotype showed up many times. The V call is TRBV20-1, the J call TRBJ1-1; D gene unclear. The V end lost 2 bases, the J end lost 7 bases, and 11 bases lay between the germline ends. Per the germline V gene, CDR1 is DFQATT and CDR2 is SNEGSKA (reference sequence). The CDR3 has 12 residues. The chain's CDR3 is CSARWAVGEAFF. In nucleotides, the CDR3 is TGCAGTGCTAGATGGGCTGTCGGTGAAGCTTTCTTT.

The table lists this clonotype with a count of one. The chain is built from TRBV6-6 and TRBJ1-1, with D hard to call. The CDR3 runs to 13 residues. Germline V gives CDR1 MNHNY, CDR2 SVGAGI (reference sequence). V was pared by 0 bases and J by 14 bases, with 16 bases between. DNA for the CDR3: TGTGCCAGCAGTTACTCGGGCAGCTACGAGCAGTTCTTT. It encodes CASSYSGSYEQFF.

Judged by abundance, this clonotype is medium-sized. V and J are TRBV7-8 and TRBJ2-7, with D unresolved. Trimming pared 1 base from V and 1 base from J, leaving 8 bases between. Germline V gene lookup returns CDR1 SGHVS and CDR2 FQNEAQ. This CDR3 has 14 amino acids. CDR3 sequence: CASSLEGKSYEQYF. CDR3 coding DNA: TGTGCCAGCAGCTTAGAGGGCAAGTCCTACGAGCAGTACTTC.